These 27 T cell receptor beta chains were all obtained from the same sample, sequenced in a study of blood T cell repertoires in COVID-19. Repertoires were generated with immunoSEQ multiplex PCR, while TCRdb's copy carries only in-frame clones and drops some. The repertoire holds roughly 76,000 clones, with roughly 90% as singletons. Sequencing was carried out using peripheral blood. Receptor source: a woman aged 55-69 years with active COVID-19.

CDR3: CASSSPRGGTMGTQYF. The CDR3 DNA reads TGTGCCAGCAGTTCCCCCCGGGGGGGCACCATGGGGACCCAGTACTTC. The chain recombines TRBV28 with TRBJ2-5; 8 bases are a match to TRBD2. Unmatched junction bases numbered 14, after V lost 4 bases and J lost 7 bases. This CDR3 comprises 16 residues. Germline V gives CDR1 MDHEN, CDR2 SYDVKM.

This rearrangement joins TRBV5-4 to TRBJ2-1; 12 nucleotides agree with TRBD2. The germline V gene encodes CDR1 SGHNT and CDR2 YYREEE (reference sequence). The CDR3 is made up of 20 amino acids. With V trimmed by 4 bases and J by 5 bases, 19 bases remained unmatched. CDR3 bases: TGTGCCAGCAGCCTACCGAAAAAAAAGACTAGCGGGAGTCTTGACAATGAGCAGTTCTTC. It yields the protein CASSLPKKKTSGSLDNEQFF.

The rearrangement uses TRBV5-4 and TRBJ1-6, with a weak D call TRBD1 (5 bases). V was cut by 3 bases and J by 3 bases, with 7 bases left in between. Germline CDR1 SGHNT, CDR2 YYREEE (reference sequence). This CDR3 spans 14 amino acids. This CDR3 is CASSSRGYNSPLHF. The CDR3 DNA reads TGTGCCAGCAGCTCAAGGGGCTATAATTCACCCCTCCACTTT.

V usage is TRBV28 and J usage is TRBJ2-7; TRBD2 aligns across 7 bases. This CDR3 contains 14 residues. Per germline, CDR1 MDHEN and CDR2 SYDVKM. J lost 3 bases, V lost 11 bases, and 13 bases had no gene match. The DNA for the CDR3 is TGTGCCGTGACCGTAGGGAGGGCTAACTACGAGCAGTACTTC. As protein: CAVTVGRANYEQYF.

The chain joins TRBV7-2 to TRBJ1-6; 7 bases map to TRBD1. CDR3 length: 14 residues. Per the germline V gene, CDR1 is SGHTA and CDR2 is FQGNSA. The V and J ends lost 2 bases and 9 bases, in that order; junction bases with no gene match: 4. Here the CDR3 DNA reads TGTGCCAGCAGCTTAAACAGGGGAATTTCACCCCTCCACTTT. It encodes CASSLNRGISPLHF.

This chain connects TRBV7-2 to TRBJ2-7; 9 bases match TRBD2. The CDR3 runs to 18 residues. Germline V gives CDR1 SGHTA, CDR2 FQGNSA. Losses at the gene ends were 4 bases for V and 0 bases for J; bases not matched to a gene: 13. As DNA, the CDR3 is TGTGCCAGCAGCTACATGACTAGCGGAAGTATTAGCTCCTACGAGCAGTACTTC. It yields the protein CASSYMTSGSISSYEQYF.

The chain recombines TRBV2 with TRBJ1-5, with 10 bases identical to TRBD1. The CDR3 has 15 residues. The V gene's germline CDR1 is SNHLY and CDR2 FYNNEI. J gave up 2 bases and V 6 bases, and 4 bases lay outside the gene matches. The CDR3 DNA follows: TGTGCCAGCAGATACGGGACAGGGGGCAATCAGCCCCAGCATTTT. Translation gives CASRYGTGGNQPQHF.

This clone was detected only once. The chain recombines TRBV3-1 (or the pseudogene TRBV3-2) with TRBJ2-7; 9 bases agree with TRBD1. CDR1 is LGHDT and CDR2 is YNNKEL in the germline V gene (reference sequence). The CDR3 runs 14 residues. V shed 1 base, J shed 2 bases, and the junction held 0 bases outside the gene matches. Written as DNA, the CDR3 is TGTGCCAGCAGCCAAGGGACAGGGGCCTACGAGCAGTACTTC. This encodes CASSQGTGAYEQYF.

The gene calls are TRBV4-2 and TRBJ2-1; 9 bases fit TRBD2. The CDR3 has 16 amino acids. V was clipped by 0 bases and J by 5 bases; unmatched bases: 5. CDR1 is LGHNA, CDR2 YNFKEQ, per germline. The CDR3 nucleotides are TGTGCCAGCAGCCAAGAGACTAGCGGAACCGACAATGAGCAGTTCTTC. It yields the protein CASSQETSGTDNEQFF.

CDR3 in DNA: TGTGCCAGCAGCTTGGCCTCACAGATGAACACTGAAGCTTTCTTT. The encoded protein is CASSLASQMNTEAFF. V is TRBV5-4 and J is TRBJ1-1; D is unclear. Trimming shortened V by 0 bases and J by 0 bases, and 9 bases separated the two germline ends. The CDR3 is 15 residues long. Germline loops: CDR1 SGHNT, CDR2 YYREEE (reference sequence). Full variable domain (outside the CDR3, taken from reference TRBV5-4 and TRBJ1-1): ETGVTQSPTHLIKTRGQQVTLRCSSQSGHNTVSWYQQALGQGPQFIFQYYREEENGRGNFPPRFSGLQFPNYSSELNVNALELDDSALYLCASSLASQMNTEAFFGQGTRLTVV.

Of note for this clone: Germline is not matched at one junction end, which may reflect a read error. The CDR3 nucleotides read TGTGCCAGTAGCTCCGGGACAGGGAATCAGCCCCAGCATTTT. Its translation is CASSSGTGNQPQHF. The chain carries TRBV7-9 and TRBJ1-5; TRBD1 agrees at 9 bases. This CDR3 has 14 amino acids. CDR1 is SEHNR, CDR2 FQNEAQ, per germline (reference sequence).

This chain uses TRBV7-9 with TRBJ2-7, with a tentative D call TRBD2 (6 bases). Deletions cut 1 base from V and 3 bases from J, with 10 bases between. Germline CDR1 and CDR2: SEHNR and FQNEAQ (reference sequence). The CDR3 extends over 14 amino acids. CDR3 DNA sequence: TGTGCCAGCAGCTTAGAGACTAGGGACTACGAGCAGTACTTC. It is translated as CASSLETRDYEQYF. The full variable domain, with the rest looked up from reference TRBV7-9 and TRBJ2-7, is DTGVSQNPRHKITKRGQNVTFRCDPISEHNRLYWYRQTLGQGPEFLTYFQNEAQLEKSRLLSDRFSAERPKGSFSTLEIQRTEQGDSAMYLCASSLETRDYEQYFGPGTRLTVT.

This rearrangement joins TRBV30 to TRBJ2-5; tentative D call: TRBD2 (5 bases). Trimming cost V 8 bases and J 2 bases, with 9 bases left between them. This CDR3 is 11 amino acids long. Per germline, CDR1 GTSNPN and CDR2 SVGIG (reference sequence). The CDR3 DNA reads as TGTGCCGCAGCGGCGCAAGAGACCCAGTACTTC. This encodes CAAAAQETQYF. Based on the CDR3 plus reference TRBV30 and TRBJ2-5, the full variable domain is SQTIHQWPATLVQPVGSPLSLECTVEGTSNPNLYWYRQAAGRGLQLLFYSVGIGQISSEVPQNLSASRPQDRQFILSSKKLLLSDSGFYLCAAAAQETQYFGPGTRLLVL.

V is TRBV19 and J is TRBJ2-5, with 14 nucleotides matching TRBD2. Germline loops: CDR1 LNHDA, CDR2 SQIVND (reference sequence). V was clipped by 1 base and J by 5 bases; unmatched bases: 6. This CDR3 has 17 residues. The CDR3 spells CASSIGTSGRRWETQYF. The CDR3 bases are TGTGCCAGTAGTATAGGGACTAGCGGGAGGCGGTGGGAGACCCAGTACTTC.

This chain connects TRBV15 to TRBJ2-6, with 8 nucleotides matching TRBD2. The CDR3 has 19 residues. From germline, CDR1 is LNHNV and CDR2 YYDKDF (reference sequence). V was pared by 3 bases and J by 2 bases, with 12 bases of the junction left unmatched. The CDR3 DNA sequence: TGTGCCACCAGCAGTTCACTAGCGGAGGGGGGGCCTGGGGCCAACGTCCTGACTTTC. Residues: CATSSSLAEGGPGANVLTF.

V is TRBV5-1 and J is TRBJ1-5; possibly TRBD1 for D (6 bases). The germline V and J ends were trimmed by 2 bases and 3 bases, with 9 bases remaining between them. CDR1 and CDR2 (germline): SGHRS, YFSETQ. The length of the CDR3 is 14 residues. DNA for the CDR3: TGCGCCAGCAGCTTAGGACAGATCAATCAGCCCCAGCATTTT. It specifies CASSLGQINQPQHF.

J is TRBJ2-5 and V is TRBV28; no clear D. The germline V and J ends were trimmed by 6 bases and 2 bases, with 10 bases remaining between them. The CDR3 is made up of 13 amino acids. Germline assignment: CDR1 MDHEN and CDR2 SYDVKM. CDR3 protein: CASSPHTQETQYF. In DNA, the CDR3 is TGTGCCAGCAGCCCCCACACACAAGAGACCCAGTACTTC.

This clone was seen a handful of times. The CDR3 region is CASFLGNEAFF. The CDR3 coding sequence is TGTGCCAGCTTCCTCGGGAATGAAGCTTTCTTT. The V and J genes are TRBV27 and TRBJ1-1; D is uncertain. The CDR3 loop spans 11 amino acids. Deletions cut 8 bases from V and 7 bases from J, with 11 bases between. Germline-derived CDR1 and CDR2 are MNHEY and SMNVEV (reference sequence).

The gene calls are TRBV9 and TRBJ2-7, with TRBD1 as a possible D gene (5 bases). Trimming removed 0 bases at V and 1 base at J, with 11 bases between. This CDR3 comprises 15 residues. Germline CDR1 and CDR2: SGDLS and YYNGEE. In nucleotides, the CDR3 is TGTGCCAGCAGCGTAGGTGGGGCTGGGTCCTACGAGCAGTACTTC. It encodes CASSVGGAGSYEQYF.

The V gene is TRBV27, the J gene TRBJ1-5; TRBD1 might be the D (6 bases). CDR3 length: 15 amino acids. Germline CDR1 is MNHEY and CDR2 is SMNVEV (reference sequence). V gave up 5 bases and J gave up 3 bases, with 14 bases separating them. CDR3 in amino acids: CASSLRGQPNQPQHF. CDR3 nucleotide sequence: TGTGCCAGCAGTCTGAGAGGACAGCCCAATCAGCCCCAGCATTTT.

In this sample, this clone turned up a few times. V gene TRBV30 combines with J gene TRBJ1-5; D might be TRBD1 (5 bases). V lost 2 bases and J 7 bases, leaving 12 bases between the germline ends. This CDR3 is 13 amino acids long. From germline, CDR1 is GTSNPN and CDR2 SVGIG (reference sequence). CDR3 DNA: TGTGCCTGGAGTAGACAGTCTGGCCAGCCCCAGCATTTT. It yields the protein CAWSRQSGQPQHF.

This clone was recorded a few times. The V call is TRBV28, the J call TRBJ2-7; TRBD2 matches 7 bases. Losses at the gene ends were 5 bases for V and 6 bases for J; bases not matched to a gene: 1. The CDR3 runs to 11 residues. Per germline, CDR1 MDHEN and CDR2 SYDVKM. The CDR3 protein is CASSRLAEQYF. CDR3 coding DNA: TGTGCCAGCAGTCGACTAGCCGAGCAGTACTTC.

J is TRBJ2-5 and V is TRBV29-1; TRBD1 agrees at 8 bases. The length of the CDR3 is 13 residues. Losses at the gene ends were 4 bases for V and 10 bases for J; bases not matched to a gene: 11. Germline V gene sequence: CDR1 SQVTM, CDR2 ANQGSEA. The CDR3 reads CSVAGGDFGFQYF. CDR3 DNA sequence: TGCAGCGTTGCAGGGGGCGATTTTGGGTTCCAGTACTTC.

The chain is built from TRBV28 and TRBJ1-3, with TRBD1 matching 12 bases. This CDR3 is built from 16 residues. The V gene end was trimmed by 6 bases and the J gene end by 4 bases; junction bases not matched to a gene: 7. Germline V CDR1 and CDR2: MDHEN, SYDVKM. The CDR3 protein is CASRRGQGAPGNTIYF. The DNA for the CDR3 is TGTGCCAGCAGGAGGGGACAGGGGGCGCCGGGAAACACCATATATTTT.

This sequence joins TRBV3-1 (or the pseudogene TRBV3-2) and TRBJ1-5; D call uncertain. Trimming left V 5 bases short and J 3 bases short, with 8 bases between. CDR1 LGHDT and CDR2 YNNKEL come from the germline V gene (reference sequence). The CDR3 consists of 13 residues. The CDR3 DNA sequence: TGTGCCAGCAGCGGTGCGATCAATCAGCCCCAGCATTTT. Encoded protein: CASSGAINQPQHF.

The V call is TRBV24-1, the J call TRBJ1-2; the match to TRBD1 covers 7 bases. CDR1 and CDR2 from the germline V gene are KGHDR and SFDVKD. The V and J ends lost 3 bases and 4 bases, in that order; junction bases with no gene match: 1. The CDR3 contains 13 residues. CDR3 in DNA: TGTGCCACCAGTGATGACAGGGTCTATGGCTACACCTTC. Amino acid sequence: CATSDDRVYGYTF.

This chain uses TRBV19 with TRBJ1-3; D remains unclear. Looked up from germline, CDR1 is LNHDA and CDR2 is SQIVND (reference sequence). CDR3 length: 13 residues. Trimming removed 1 base from V and 4 bases from J, with 5 bases in between. CDR3 nucleotide sequence: TGTGCCAGTAGTATAGCTTTCGGAAACACCATATATTTT. Translated, it gives CASSIAFGNTIYF.